A single T cell receptor (beta chain) is shown here with its context. Antigen: not known. TCRdb re-analysed the reads in MiXCR, keeping a single row per CDR3 protein. The sample has 55,000 to 70,000 distinct CDR3 sequences, approximately 24% seen once; the top ten hold 79%. This sample was included in a study of T cell repertoires in cytomegalovirus infection. At the level of the study: Public signatures in TCR beta pointed to CMV infection and matching HLA type. Findings and limits, study-wide: Accumulated public TCR beta family frequency recognized individuals carrying CMV together with the relevant HLA. In two of eight donors, the top clonotype was HLA-C-restricted CMV-specific.

The ends were cut back, 0 bases at V and 7 bases at J, with 12 bases in the middle. This CDR3 is 15 amino acids long. Germline V CDR1 and CDR2: LGHDT, YNNKEL (reference sequence). The V gene is TRBV3-1, the J gene TRBJ1-4; D is ambiguous. The origin of this receptor is a human donor in good health (CMV status not recorded). Some clones in this sample may be carry-over from other donors' samples. The sample was PBMCs, sequenced either directly or after in vitro stimulation (not recorded which). CDR3 nucleotide sequence: TGTGCCAGCAGCCAAGATGCAGGATGGGGTGAAAAACTGTTTTTT. Translating it yields CASSQDAGWGEKLFF.